One and the same sample provided the 18 T cell receptor beta chains below, sequenced in a study of cytomegalovirus exposure and HLA in healthy donors. The PCR used 60 Vbeta and 13 Jbeta primers. The method was immunoSEQ multiplex PCR; TCRdb's version includes in-frame clones alone and lacks a portion of them. The sample includes about 120,000 clones, over 70% of them seen just once. Sequenced sample: PBMCs. The receptors come from a woman between 40 and 50 years old in good health and CMV-seropositive.

In its sample, this clone was seen once. This chain uses TRBV30 with TRBJ2-7; D perhaps matches TRBD1 (6 bases). V was shortened by 5 bases and J by 3 bases, with 17 bases between the two germline ends. The length of the CDR3 is 14 residues. Germline V gene data show CDR1 as GTSNPN and CDR2 as SVGIG (reference sequence). The CDR3 loop is CAWGEETGDYEQYF. CDR3 nucleotide sequence: TGTGCCTGGGGTGAAGAGACAGGAGACTACGAGCAGTACTTC.

This clone was found once. The chain recombines TRBV5-5 with TRBJ1-2; 9 nucleotides match TRBD1. From germline, CDR1 is SGHKS and CDR2 YYEKEE (reference sequence). V dropped 0 bases and J dropped 8; count of bases not matched to a gene: 11. The CDR3 loop spans 16 amino acids. CDR3 loop: CASSLGDRVVKKGYTF. CDR3 coding DNA: TGTGCCAGCAGCTTGGGGGACAGGGTGGTTAAAAAAGGCTACACCTTC. Using reference TRBV5-5 and TRBJ1-2 for the parts outside the CDR3, the full variable domain is DAGVTQSPTHLIKTRGQQVTLRCSPISGHKSVSWYQQVLGQGPQFIFQYYEKEERGRGNFPDRFSARQFPNYSSELNVNALLLGDSALYLCASSLGDRVVKKGYTFGSGTRLTVV.

The genes are TRBV19 and TRBJ1-1; D may be TRBD1 (6 bases). CDR3 length: 16 residues. V was shortened by 3 bases and J by 1 base, with 15 bases between the two germline ends. Germline CDR1 is LNHDA and CDR2 is SQIVND (reference sequence). The DNA for the CDR3 is TGTGCCAGTAGTATTCGAACAGGGACCAGGAACACTGAAGCTTTCTTT. It specifies CASSIRTGTRNTEAFF.

The table lists this clone with a few counts. The chain uses TRBV4-3 and TRBJ1-2; D not resolved. The CDR3 is 15 residues long. V was shortened by 0 bases and J by 2 bases, with 10 bases between the two germline ends. Per germline, CDR1 LGHNA and CDR2 YSLEER. The CDR3 is CASSQDSKANYGYTF. The CDR3 bases are TGCGCCAGCAGCCAAGATAGTAAAGCGAACTATGGCTACACCTTC.

The J gene is TRBJ1-4, the V gene TRBV19; 7 bases map to TRBD1. J was trimmed by 0 bases and V by 4 bases; bases with no gene match: 5. The germline CDR1 and CDR2 sequences are LNHDA and SQIVND (reference sequence). The CDR3 is 16 residues long. The CDR3 nucleotides read TGTGCCAGTAGTACCGGGACAGTTGCAACTAATGAAAAACTGTTTTTT. This encodes CASSTGTVATNEKLFF.

The chain uses TRBV7-9 and TRBJ1-2, with 8 bases fitting TRBD1. Unmatched junction bases numbered 8, after V lost 2 bases and J lost 0 bases. In germline, CDR1 is SEHNR, CDR2 FQNEAQ (reference sequence). The CDR3 length is 17 residues. CDR3 DNA sequence: TGTGCCAGCAGCTTATCAGGGGGCATGGATGCTAACTATGGCTACACCTTC. Translation gives CASSLSGGMDANYGYTF.

The genes are TRBV5-1 and TRBJ1-2; 9 bases align to TRBD1. CDR1 is SGHRS and CDR2 is YFSETQ in the germline V gene. Losses at the gene ends were 0 bases for V and 4 bases for J; bases not matched to a gene: 1. The CDR3 length is 14 residues. The CDR3 bases are TGCGCCAGCAGCTTGGACAGGGGGCCCTATGGCTACACCTTC. Its protein is CASSLDRGPYGYTF.

This clone appeared a few times. V is TRBV19 and J is TRBJ2-7; 10 nucleotides match TRBD1. Germline V gives CDR1 LNHDA, CDR2 SQIVND (reference sequence). Losses at the gene ends were 5 bases for V and 1 base for J; bases not matched to a gene: 8. The CDR3 is 16 residues long. CDR3 DNA sequence: TGTGCCAGTAGTCACTGGGACAGGGGCGAATCCTACGAGCAGTACTTC. Translating it yields CASSHWDRGESYEQYF.

V and J are TRBV10-3 and TRBJ2-7, with TRBD1 matching over 7 bases. The CDR3 runs to 13 residues. Germline lookup yields CDR1 ENHRY and CDR2 SYGVKD. Germline trimming cut 7 bases from V and 1 base from J; bases unmatched to any gene: 4. CDR3 nucleotides: TGTGCCATCACGGGACAGCCGTCCTACGAGCAGTACTTC. This encodes CAITGQPSYEQYF.

The J gene is TRBJ1-1, the V gene TRBV23-1, with TRBD1 matching 12 bases. TRBV23-1 is labeled an ORF, and its function is uncertain. V shed 2 bases and J 5 bases; nucleotides not matched to a gene: 9. This CDR3 has 17 residues. In DNA, the CDR3 is TGCGCCAGCAGTCAAAAGGGGACAGGGGGCGATAAAACTGAAGCTTTCTTT. It codes for CASSQKGTGGDKTEAFF.

J is TRBJ1-2 and V is TRBV28; TRBD1 might be the D (6 bases). V was trimmed by 2 bases and J by 4 bases, leaving 11 bases between them. From germline, CDR1 is MDHEN and CDR2 SYDVKM. The CDR3 loop spans 14 amino acids. The CDR3 reads CASSLGGDIYGYTF. The CDR3 region has the DNA TGTGCCAGCAGTTTAGGGGGGGACATCTATGGCTACACCTTC.

DNA of the CDR3: TGTGCCAGCAGTCTCCTAGCCGGGGGGGCCTTTAGTGAGCAGTTCTTC. This gives the protein CASSLLAGGAFSEQFF. The genes are TRBV9 and TRBJ2-1; 8 bases map to TRBD2. Per germline, CDR1 SGDLS and CDR2 YYNGEE. The CDR3 length is 16 residues. Trimming took 5 bases from V and 9 from J; bases not matched to a gene: 16.

The chain joins TRBV7-8 to TRBJ2-7; D is perhaps TRBD1 (5 bases). Trimming took 1 base from V and 6 from J, leaving 13 bases between them. Germline V CDR1 and CDR2: SGHVS, FQNEAQ. CDR3 size: 14 residues. CDR3: CASSLGSRVGEQYF. CDR3 nucleotide sequence: TGTGCCAGCAGCTTAGGTAGCAGGGTGGGCGAGCAGTACTTC.

This clone was detected a few times. J is TRBJ1-6 and V is TRBV7-2; 12 positions match TRBD1. Per germline, CDR1 SGHTA and CDR2 FQGNSA. V was clipped by 7 bases and J by 9 bases; unmatched bases: 10. The CDR3 covers 16 residues. The DNA of the CDR3 is TGTGCCAGCAACCCTCCGGGACAGGGGGCAACTTCACCCCTCCACTTT. Translated: CASNPPGQGATSPLHF.

The chain recombines TRBV5-1 with TRBJ2-1; weak D call: TRBD1 (6 bases). V was shortened by 4 bases and J by 6 bases, with 8 bases between the two germline ends. The CDR3 has 12 residues. The germline V gene encodes CDR1 SGHRS and CDR2 YFSETQ. CDR3 amino acids: CASSIQGNEQFF. The CDR3 DNA reads TGCGCCAGCAGCATACAGGGCAATGAGCAGTTCTTC.

The V call is TRBV7-2, the J call TRBJ2-1; 9 nucleotides line up with TRBD2. The CDR3 is 16 residues long. V was pared by 2 bases and J by 0 bases, with 2 bases of the junction left unmatched. The germline CDR1 and CDR2 sequences are SGHTA and FQGNSA. The CDR3 DNA sequence: TGTGCCAGCAGCTTAACTAGCGGGCACTCCTACAATGAGCAGTTCTTC. Translated: CASSLTSGHSYNEQFF.

The chain employs TRBV18 and TRBJ1-2, with TRBD1 identical over 8 bases. The V and J ends lost 8 bases and 5 bases, in that order; junction bases with no gene match: 7. This CDR3 is 13 amino acids long. Germline V gene data show CDR1 as KGHSH and CDR2 as LQKENI. The CDR3 reads CASGGQDLYGYTF. The CDR3 coding sequence is TGTGCCAGCGGGGGACAGGACCTTTATGGCTACACCTTC.

This clone appeared a few times. The CDR3 DNA reads TGTGCCAGCAGCTTAGGGCATCAACGGGGAGATACGCAGTATTTT. As protein: CASSLGHQRGDTQYF. V usage is TRBV11-1 and J usage is TRBJ2-3, with D maybe TRBD2 (5 bases). The CDR3 has 15 amino acids. Trimming removed 1 base at V and 5 bases at J, with 13 bases between. Germline V gene sequence: CDR1 SGHAT, CDR2 FQDESV (reference sequence).